A single sample is the source of the 26 T cell receptor beta chains below, sequenced in a study of blood T cell repertoires in COVID-19. Some clones are missing from TCRdb's copy, which holds only in-frame ones; the method was immunoSEQ multiplex PCR. The table records about 80,000 clones, 75% to 85% of them present only once. Input material: peripheral blood. Receptors originate from a man over 45 with COVID-19, enrolled during active disease.

The rearrangement joins TRBV7-9 to TRBJ1-5; D is uncertain. Trimming removed 5 bases at V and 4 bases at J, with 12 bases between. The germline V gene encodes CDR1 SEHNR and CDR2 FQNEAQ (reference sequence). CDR3 length equals 14 residues. The CDR3 here is CASSQEAGNQPQHF. The CDR3 DNA follows: TGTGCCAGCAGCCAGGAGGCAGGTAATCAGCCCCAGCATTTT.

This clone was seen more than once but under ten times. This chain uses TRBV5-1 with TRBJ2-3, with TRBD2 matching 7 bases. The trim removed 0 bases at V and 1 base at J, leaving 5 bases unmatched. The CDR3 consists of 16 residues. Per germline, CDR1 SGHRS and CDR2 YFSETQ. CDR3 sequence: CASSLGAGVGTDTQYF. The CDR3 coding sequence is TGCGCCAGCAGCTTGGGCGCGGGAGTTGGCACAGATACGCAGTATTTT.

The chain joins TRBV9 to TRBJ2-3; D might be TRBD1 (7 bases). The CDR3 is 16 residues long. Germline-derived CDR1 and CDR2 are SGDLS and YYNGEE. Between the trimmed V and J ends, which lost 4 bases and 5 bases, there was a span of 20 bases. DNA of the CDR3: TGTGCCAGCAGCCCCAGGGGGGACAGATCAGGAGATACGCAGTATTTT. It translates to CASSPRGDRSGDTQYF.

The genes are TRBV27 and TRBJ2-2; TRBD1 aligns across 7 bases. This CDR3 spans 17 amino acids. The V gene's germline CDR1 is MNHEY and CDR2 SMNVEV (reference sequence). V lost 5 bases and J lost 0; bases outside the gene matches: 9. The CDR3 loop reads CASSTGDRKTNTGELFF. The CDR3, as DNA: TGTGCCAGCAGTACCGGGGACAGAAAAACGAACACCGGGGAGCTGTTTTTT.

V usage is TRBV5-6 and J usage is TRBJ2-1, with D possibly being TRBD2 (7 bases). Trimming removed 0 bases from V and 12 bases from J, with 13 bases in between. This CDR3 region has 13 residues. Looked up from germline, CDR1 is SGHDT and CDR2 is YYEEEE. CDR3 loop: CASSLEGRGSQFF. The CDR3 DNA reads TGTGCCAGCAGCTTGGAAGGGAGGGGGTCGCAGTTCTTC.

This rearrangement joins TRBV5-6 to TRBJ2-7; D may be TRBD2 (5 bases). The CDR3 contains 12 residues. V was trimmed by 3 bases and J by 3 bases, leaving 7 bases between them. Per the germline V gene, CDR1 is SGHDT and CDR2 is YYEEEE. The CDR3 coding sequence is TGTGCCAGCAGCTGGGGAGACTACGAGCAGTACTTC. Amino acids: CASSWGDYEQYF.

CDR3 nucleotides: TGTGCCAGCAGGGGACAGGGGGAAAGCACTGAAGCTTTCTTT. This encodes CASRGQGESTEAFF. The chain links TRBV6-5 to TRBJ1-1, with 11 bases fitting TRBD1. The CDR3 spans 14 residues. V was clipped by 6 bases and J by 4 bases; unmatched bases: 4. CDR1 and CDR2 (germline): MNHEY, SVGAGI.

V is TRBV21-1 and J is TRBJ1-4. TRBV21-1 has pseudogene status. This CDR3 comprises 16 residues. The CDR3 sequence: CASSKALRGVDEKLFF. Here the CDR3 DNA reads TGTGCCAGCAGCAAAGCGCTACGGGGGGTCGATGAAAAACTGTTTTTT.

V gene TRBV5-3 combines with J gene TRBJ2-7, with D possibly being TRBD1 (6 bases). TRBV5-3 is an ORF for which the function is uncertain. V lost 0 bases and J lost 3, with 13 bases in between. The length of the CDR3 is 15 residues. The CDR3 bases are TGTGCCAGAAGCTTGGTAACAGGACAGAGCTACGAGCAGTACTTC. Its translation: CARSLVTGQSYEQYF.

The chain employs TRBV7-2 and TRBJ2-5; no definite D call. V gave up 8 bases and J gave up 3 bases, with 4 bases separating them. This CDR3 is built from 10 residues. The germline CDR1 and CDR2 sequences are SGHTA and FQGNSA. The CDR3 is CASGKETQYF. As DNA, the CDR3 is TGTGCCAGCGGCAAAGAGACCCAGTACTTC.

The chain has TRBV5-1 and TRBJ2-7; TRBD1 aligns across 10 bases. Germline values: CDR1 SGHRS, CDR2 YFSETQ. This CDR3 is built from 14 residues. The V segment lost 0 bases and the J segment 3 bases; nucleotides outside the gene matches: 0. In nucleotides, the CDR3 is TGCGCCAGCAGCTTGGGGGACAGGGGCTACGAGCAGTACTTC. It codes for CASSLGDRGYEQYF.

The CDR3 is CASSHNSQGSGGYTF. CDR3 DNA sequence: TGTGCCAGCAGCCACAACTCCCAGGGGTCCGGTGGCTACACCTTC. The chain recombines TRBV16 with TRBJ1-2, with D possibly TRBD1 on 6 matching bases. The germline CDR1 and CDR2 sequences are KGHSY and FQNENV. This CDR3 region has 15 residues. V dropped 3 bases and J dropped 7 bases, with 18 bases sitting between them.

On this clone: This sample also contains other DNA sequences that code for the same CDR3. This CDR3 reads CASSLVGGSYEQYF. For the CDR3, the DNA is TGCGCCAGCAGCTTGGTGGGAGGCTCCTACGAGCAGTACTTC. This rearrangement joins TRBV5-1 to TRBJ2-7; the D gene is possibly TRBD2 (6 bases). Germline-derived CDR1 and CDR2 are SGHRS and YFSETQ. Between the trimmed V and J ends, which lost 0 bases and 0 bases, there was a span of 7 bases. This CDR3 spans 14 amino acids.

The chain joins TRBV7-2 to TRBJ2-7, with 7 bases fitting TRBD2. Germline values: CDR1 SGHTA, CDR2 FQGNSA. The CDR3 loop spans 16 amino acids. The junction had 13 bases not matched to a gene; V was cut back by 4 bases and J by 4 bases. The DNA for the CDR3 is TGTGCCAGCAGCTCCTCGGTGGCTAGCGGTAAATACGAGCAGTACTTC. Protein: CASSSSVASGKYEQYF.

The rearrangement uses TRBV6-1 and TRBJ2-1, with no clear D. Germline lookup yields CDR1 MNHNS and CDR2 SASEGT. Trimming stripped 1 base from V and 4 bases from J, with 20 bases between. CDR3 length: 18 amino acids. This chain's CDR3 is CASSEDPYNQPGYNEQFF. In nucleotides, the CDR3 is TGTGCCAGCAGTGAAGACCCTTACAACCAACCCGGGTACAATGAGCAGTTCTTC.

This clone has only a few counts. The V and J genes are TRBV28 and TRBJ2-7; 10 bases fit TRBD1. Germline lookup yields CDR1 MDHEN and CDR2 SYDVKM. The CDR3 is 16 amino acids. V gave up 3 bases and J gave up 7 bases; unmatched junction bases: 12. The CDR3 is CASSFFLVTGGEEQYF. The CDR3 region has the DNA TGTGCCAGCAGTTTTTTTCTCGTGACAGGGGGCGAGGAGCAGTACTTC.

This chain connects TRBV25-1 to TRBJ1-6, with D possibly TRBD1 on 5 matching bases. CDR3 length: 16 amino acids. In germline, CDR1 is MGHDK, CDR2 SYGVNS. V was shortened by 6 bases and J by 0 bases, with 12 bases between the two germline ends. The chain's CDR3 is CASSRGEGSYNSPLHF. The CDR3 region has the DNA TGTGCCAGCAGCCGGGGGGAAGGCTCCTATAATTCACCCCTCCACTTT.

The J gene is TRBJ2-5, the V gene TRBV19; TRBD2 agrees at 13 bases. The CDR3 totals 14 residues. The V segment lost 9 bases and the J segment 5 bases; nucleotides outside the gene matches: 6. CDR1 and CDR2 from the germline V gene are LNHDA and SQIVND (reference sequence). The CDR3 loop is CASGLAGVGETQYF. DNA of the CDR3: TGTGCCAGCGGACTAGCGGGAGTCGGGGAGACCCAGTACTTC.

This sequence joins TRBV9 and TRBJ2-7; TRBD1 agrees at 7 bases. Germline lookup yields CDR1 SGDLS and CDR2 YYNGEE. CDR3 length: 13 amino acids. V was clipped by 3 bases and J by 4 bases; unmatched bases: 4. CDR3 amino acids: CASSAGTAYEQYF. As DNA, the CDR3 is TGTGCCAGCAGCGCTGGGACAGCTTACGAGCAGTACTTC. The variable domain in full, with the rest retrieved from reference TRBV9 and TRBJ2-7, is DSGVTQTPKHLITATGQRVTLRCSPRSGDLSVYWYQQSLDQGLQFLIQYYNGEERAKGNILERFSAQQFPDLHSELNLSSLELGDSALYFCASSAGTAYEQYFGPGTRLTVT.

This chain links TRBV29-1 with TRBJ1-5; D is unclear. Germline V gene data show CDR1 as SQVTM and CDR2 as ANQGSEA. The CDR3 loop spans 12 amino acids. V was clipped by 1 base and J by 11 bases, with 12 bases between them. CDR3 bases: TGCAGCGTTGAAGCACCGACGGGGACCCAGCATTTT. It codes for CSVEAPTGTQHF.

The V and J genes are TRBV6-5 and TRBJ1-2, with 7 bases fitting TRBD1. CDR1 is MNHEY, CDR2 SVGAGI, per germline. This CDR3 spans 12 amino acids. Losses at the gene ends were 2 bases for V and 8 bases for J; bases not matched to a gene: 2. In DNA form, the CDR3 reads TGTGCCAGCAGTTACACAGGGGAAGGCTACACCTTC. It translates to CASSYTGEGYTF.

The gene calls are TRBV28 and TRBJ1-1; no clear D. Per the germline V gene, CDR1 is MDHEN and CDR2 is SYDVKM. Trimming removed 4 bases at V and 1 base at J, with 7 bases between. This CDR3 contains 13 residues. DNA of the CDR3: TGTGCCAGCAGTTATCGTAGGAACACTGAAGCTTTCTTT. Its protein is CASSYRRNTEAFF.

The rearrangement uses TRBV6-5 and TRBJ1-3; no clear D. The V end was cut by 0 bases, the J end by 3 bases, with 12 bases between. Germline loops: CDR1 MNHEY, CDR2 SVGAGI. The length of the CDR3 is 16 residues. The CDR3 is CASSYSSGLGGNTIYF. CDR3 nucleotide sequence: TGTGCCAGCAGTTACTCGTCGGGGTTAGGTGGAAACACCATATATTTT.

V usage is TRBV7-9 and J usage is TRBJ2-5, with D unclear. Per the germline V gene, CDR1 is SEHNR and CDR2 is FQNEAQ (reference sequence). The ends were cut back, 0 bases at V and 5 bases at J, with 10 bases in the middle. The CDR3 covers 14 residues. CDR3 in amino acids: CASSLAVRMETQYF. Written as DNA, the CDR3 is TGTGCCAGCAGCTTAGCGGTGAGGATGGAGACCCAGTACTTC.

V usage is TRBV7-2 and J usage is TRBJ1-5; a weak D match, TRBD1 (6 bases). This CDR3 has 15 amino acids. Per the germline V gene, CDR1 is SGHTA and CDR2 is FQGNSA. V was trimmed by 7 bases and J by 6 bases, leaving 19 bases between them. CDR3: CASTLRAGVGQPQHF. CDR3 nucleotides: TGTGCCAGCACTCTAAGGGCAGGGGTTGGTCAGCCCCAGCATTTT.

The V and J genes are TRBV10-3 and TRBJ1-3; 7 nucleotides match TRBD1. This CDR3 contains 15 residues. The J segment lost 0 bases and the V segment lost 10 bases, leaving 9 bases of the junction unmatched. CDR1 ENHRY and CDR2 SYGVKD come from the germline V gene. CDR3 residues: CATVQGPDSGNTIYF. The CDR3, as DNA: TGTGCCACCGTACAGGGGCCCGACTCTGGAAACACCATATATTTT.